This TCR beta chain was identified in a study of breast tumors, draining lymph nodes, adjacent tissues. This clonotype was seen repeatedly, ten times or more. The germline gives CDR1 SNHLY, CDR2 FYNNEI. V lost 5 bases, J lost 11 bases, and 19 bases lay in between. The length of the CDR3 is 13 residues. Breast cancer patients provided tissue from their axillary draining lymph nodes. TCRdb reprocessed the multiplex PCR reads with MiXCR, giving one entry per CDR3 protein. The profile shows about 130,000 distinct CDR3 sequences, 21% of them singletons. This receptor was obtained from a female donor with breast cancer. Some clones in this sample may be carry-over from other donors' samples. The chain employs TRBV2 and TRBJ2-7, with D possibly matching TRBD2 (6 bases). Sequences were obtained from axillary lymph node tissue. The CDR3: CASSPRGSGGKYF. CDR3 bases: TGTGCCAGCAGTCCCCGGGGTAGCGGTGGGAAGTACTTC.